The sample holds a few counts of the clone carrying this T cell receptor beta chain. Its antigen is unknown. This record belongs to a study of T cells in Graves' hyperthyroidism and ophthalmopathy. Study-wide results and caveats: Blood held most thyroid clonotypes expanded above 0.001 frequency. From stable hyperthyroidism, ophthalmopathy was set apart by a 13 V-J model.

From germline, CDR1 is DFQATT and CDR2 SNEGSKA (reference sequence). The CDR3 contains 13 residues. The V end lost 2 bases, the J end lost 8 bases, and 15 bases lay between the germline ends. No progression to ophthalmopathy during 18 months of follow-up defined stable disease. RNA transcripts yielded amplified TCR beta CDR3 regions. A first-round RT-PCR of the TCR CDR3 used the HTBI primer set. TCRdb analysed the multiplex PCR reads with MiXCR anew, one entry per CDR3 protein. The table lists approximately 400,000 distinct CDR3 sequences, 20% to 25% of them singletons. V gene TRBV20-1 combines with J gene TRBJ1-2; possibly TRBD1 for D (6 bases). The sample was blood. This clonotype was sampled from a man aged 50 to 60 with Graves' hyperthyroidism. In DNA, the CDR3 is TGCAGTGCTAGACAAAGGGGGGTACGCGGCTACACCTTC. Translating it yields CSARQRGVRGYTF.